A selection of T cell receptor beta chains follows, all from one sample in a study of identical twins. A single record per CDR3 protein comes from TCRdb applying MiXCR to the 5' RACE reads. The sample carries hundreds of thousands of distinct CDR3 sequences, 9% to 15% recorded once. This same sample was also part of a study on yellow fever vaccine responses in identical twins.

Input material: PBMCs. Receptors were obtained from a young woman in good health. CDR3s include the opening cysteine and the closing phenylalanine or tryptophan. Fields, in order: J gene, V gene, clone size, D gene, CDR3 DNA, CDR3 protein. A D gene is named only where the DNA matches it firmly. The size entry is marked missing in some rows and otherwise reads once, few, many or a size class.

>TRBJ2-3|TRBV11-3|.|.
TGTGCCAGCAGCTCGGGACTGGTTGGGCATACGCAGTATTTT
CASSSGLVGHTQYF
>TRBJ1-2|TRBV3-1|.|TRBD1
TGTGCCAGCAGCTGGCGCTCAGGGGGCGCAAACTATGGCTACACCTTC
CASSWRSGGANYGYTF
>TRBJ1-5|TRBV19|.|.
TGTGCCAGTACAGGAGGGCAACAGCCCCAGCATTTT
CASTGGQQPQHF
>TRBJ1-3|TRBV14|.|.
TGTGCCAGCAGCCAAGAGTTTGGTCCTGGAAACACCATATATTTT
CASSQEFGPGNTIYF
>TRBJ1-4|TRBV25-1|.|.
TGTGCCAGCAGTGAATATGAAAAACTGTTTTTT
CASSEYEKLFF
>TRBJ2-3|TRBV24-1|.|.
TGTGCCACCAGTGATCCGGCGCGGAGGGGGGGGTCTACAGATACGCAGTATTTT
CATSDPARRGGSTDTQYF
>TRBJ1-5|TRBV6-1|.|.
TGTGCCAGCACCTGGACACATTATCAGCCCCAGCATTTT
CASTWTHYQPQHF
>TRBJ2-3|TRBV20-1|.|TRBD1
TGCAGTGCCAGTCCAGGGGGCGGCGGAGATACGCAGTATTTT
CSASPGGGGDTQYF
>TRBJ2-1|TRBV7-2|few|TRBD2
TGTGCCAGCAGCGCTAGCGGGGGAAACAATGAGCAGTTCTTC
CASSASGGNNEQFF
>TRBJ1-1|TRBV2|.|TRBD1
TGTGCCAGCAGAACCCAAGGGACAGGGGGGACTGAAGCTTTCTTT
CASRTQGTGGTEAFF
>TRBJ2-1|TRBV9|.|TRBD1
TGTGCCAGCAGCGCCTCGACAGGGCTAGGCGAGCAGTTCTTC
CASSASTGLGEQFF
>TRBJ2-2|TRBV25-1|few|.
TGTGCCAGCAGTGATTATAGGGGTTTTACCGGGGAGCTGTTTTTT
CASSDYRGFTGELFF
>TRBJ2-3|TRBV6-5|.|TRBD1
TGTGCCAGCAGTTACCCGCAAACCAGGGGGCGAGGGGACACAGATACGCAGTATTTT
CASSYPQTRGRGDTDTQYF
>TRBJ2-5|TRBV2|few|TRBD2
TGTGCCAGCAAAGCACGGGGGGGATCTCAAGAGACCCAGTACTTC
CASKARGGSQETQYF
>TRBJ2-1|TRBV28|few|.
TGTGCCAGCAGTTTGTTCCGGGGGCTGAACAATGAGCAGTTCTTC
CASSLFRGLNNEQFF
>TRBJ2-5|TRBV12-3/TRBV12-4|few|TRBD2
TGTGCCAGCAGTTTCGGCGGGGGGGCCGGGGAGACCCAGTACTTC
CASSFGGGAGETQYF
>TRBJ2-1|TRBV28|.|.
TGTGCCAGCAGCTCGACACTCGGGGACAGGCCGGGAGGGTACAATGAGCAGTTCTTC
CASSSTLGDRPGGYNEQFF
>TRBJ2-1|TRBV7-8|.|TRBD2
TGTGCCAGCAGCTCCTCGGCGGGAGTCGGCAATGAGCAGTTCTTC
CASSSSAGVGNEQFF
>TRBJ1-1|TRBV29-1|many|.
TGCAGCGTGGCCCCGATTACAATGGGGAACACTGAAGCTTTCTTT
CSVAPITMGNTEAFF
>TRBJ2-3|TRBV14|.|.
TGTGCCAGCAGCCAGATAGGCCACCCGCAGTATTTT
CASSQIGHPQYF
>TRBJ2-3|TRBV2|.|.
TGTGCCAGCAGTGAAGATGATACGCAGTATTTT
CASSEDDTQYF
>TRBJ2-1|TRBV12-3/TRBV12-4|many|TRBD1
TGTGCCAGCAGTTTAGTAGTGAACGCCAGGGGGTCGAATGAGCAGTTCTTC
CASSLVVNARGSNEQFF
>TRBJ2-2|TRBV5-1|many|.
TGCGCCAGCAGCCCCCCCCTGACAGGTTCCGGGGAGCTGTTTTTT
CASSPPLTGSGELFF
>TRBJ2-7|TRBV6-1|.|TRBD1
TGTGCCAGCAGTCCCCCGGACAGGAAAAGAGACGAGCAGTACTTC
CASSPPDRKRDEQYF
>TRBJ2-2|TRBV14|.|TRBD2
TGTGCCAGCAGTTCCAGCGGGATTACCGGGGAGCTGTTTTTT
CASSSSGITGELFF
>TRBJ1-2|TRBV28|.|.
TGTGCCAGCAGTTTAACCCCCCGTGAAGGCTACACCTTC
CASSLTPREGYTF
>TRBJ2-1|TRBV28|few|.
TGTGCCAGCAGAACCGAAGGCGGGTCTTCCTACAATGAGCAGTTCTTC
CASRTEGGSSYNEQFF
>TRBJ1-2|TRBV7-8|.|.
TGTGCCAGCAGCTTAGGAAGGGGACACAACTTC
CASSLGRGHNF
>TRBJ1-4|TRBV5-5|.|.
TGTGCCAGCAGCCCGTACTGGGGGGTGGATGAAAAACTGTTTTTT
CASSPYWGVDEKLFF
>TRBJ2-3|TRBV20-1|.|TRBD2
TGCAGTGCTAGTGAGCGGGGGAGGTACACAGATACGCAGTATTTT
CSASERGRYTDTQYF
>TRBJ2-1|TRBV3-1|few|TRBD2
TGTGCCAGCAGCTTAAACCTAAGACTAGCATTCAATGAGCAGTTCTTC
CASSLNLRLAFNEQFF